This passage covers 26 T cell receptor beta chains from one sample sequenced in a study of cytomegalovirus exposure and HLA in healthy donors. PCR employed 60 Vbeta and 13 Jbeta primers. The protocol was immunoSEQ multiplex PCR, while the TCRdb copy is restricted to in-frame clones and leaves out a portion. The profile shows 160,000 or so clones, roughly four fifths of them singletons. Sequencing used PBMCs. Receptor source: a middle-aged man in good health and CMV-seropositive.

The rearrangement links TRBV5-8 to TRBJ1-5; a weak D match, TRBD1 (6 bases). Trimming pared 4 bases from V and 6 bases from J, leaving 11 bases between. The V gene's germline CDR1 is SGHTS and CDR2 YDEGEE. This CDR3 is built from 13 residues. CDR3 protein: CASSPRGTQPQHF. DNA of the CDR3: TGTGCCAGCAGCCCGAGGGGGACTCAGCCCCAGCATTTT. Full variable domain (remainder filled in from reference TRBV5-8 and TRBJ1-5): EAGVTQSPTHLIKTRGQQATLRCSPISGHTSVYWYQQALGLGLQFLLWYDEGEERNRGNFPPRFSGRQFPNYSSELNVNALELEDSALYLCASSPRGTQPQHFGDGTRLSIL.

The rearrangement uses TRBV7-2 and TRBJ2-5; 9 nucleotides line up with TRBD2. CDR1 SGHTA and CDR2 FQGNSA come from the germline V gene. With V trimmed by 4 bases and J by 0 bases, 3 bases remained unmatched. CDR3 length equals 15 residues. The CDR3 loop reads CASSSLAGYQETQYF. For the CDR3, the DNA is TGTGCCAGCAGCTCCCTAGCGGGGTACCAAGAGACCCAGTACTTC.

V usage is TRBV5-1 and J usage is TRBJ1-2; 7 bases line up with TRBD1. This CDR3 region has 14 residues. V lost 4 bases and J lost 0; bases outside the gene matches: 3. Germline V gene data show CDR1 as SGHRS and CDR2 as YFSETQ. The CDR3 DNA reads TGCGCCAGCAGCGAGGGGGCGGCTAACTATGGCTACACCTTC. Its protein is CASSEGAANYGYTF.

V gene TRBV9 combines with J gene TRBJ2-1; 9 bases are shared with TRBD1. The CDR3 sequence is 16 residues long. The germline V gene encodes CDR1 SGDLS and CDR2 YYNGEE. Trimming at V came to 3 bases and at J to 9 bases, leaving 13 bases not matched to a gene. The DNA for the CDR3 is TGTGCCAGCAGCGAGGGTTGGGACAGGGTTGCCGGTGAGCAGTTCTTC. Translation: CASSEGWDRVAGEQFF.

V gene TRBV14 combines with J gene TRBJ1-2; D may be TRBD1 (6 bases). Germline CDR1 and CDR2: SGHDN and FVKESK. V gave up 0 bases and J gave up 8 bases, with 13 bases separating them. This CDR3 contains 14 residues. The CDR3 is CASSQDTGFRGYTF. The DNA for the CDR3 is TGTGCCAGCAGCCAAGATACAGGGTTTAGAGGCTACACCTTC. The whole variable domain, filled in from reference TRBV14 and TRBJ1-2, reads EAGVTQFPSHSVIEKGQTVTLRCDPISGHDNLYWYRRVMGKEIKFLLHFVKESKQDESGMPNNRFLAERTGGTYSTLKVQPAELEDSGVYFCASSQDTGFRGYTFGSGTRLTVV.

V is TRBV5-1 and J is TRBJ2-4; 9 bases map to TRBD1. This CDR3 has 13 amino acids. Per germline, CDR1 SGHRS and CDR2 YFSETQ. The V gene end was trimmed by 0 bases and the J gene end by 12 bases; junction bases not matched to a gene: 4. The CDR3 here is CASSLGTGDSQYF. Written as DNA, the CDR3 is TGCGCCAGCAGCTTGGGGACAGGGGATAGTCAGTACTTC.

A word on this clone: A junction boundary mismatches the germline segment, possibly from a read error. The chain combines TRBV27 with TRBJ2-7, with 14 bases aligning to TRBD2. Germline V gives CDR1 MNHEY, CDR2 SMNVEV (reference sequence). The CDR3 runs 15 residues. In nucleotides, the CDR3 is TGTGTCAGCTCCTCCGGACTAGCGGGAGGTTACGAGCAGTACTTC. It is translated as CVSSSGLAGGYEQYF.

The V and J genes are TRBV19 and TRBJ1-6; the D is unclear. Trimming left V 5 bases short and J 2 bases short, with 7 bases between. The CDR3 loop spans 14 amino acids. Germline loops: CDR1 LNHDA, CDR2 SQIVND (reference sequence). The CDR3 reads CASSAMPYNSPLHF. Here the CDR3 DNA reads TGTGCCAGTAGTGCGATGCCCTATAATTCACCCCTCCACTTT.

This chain joins TRBV7-3 and TRBJ2-3; 12 positions agree with TRBD2. The V gene's germline CDR1 is SGHTA and CDR2 FQGTGA. This CDR3 has 16 amino acids. Trimming removed 3 bases from V and 4 bases from J; junction bases left unmatched: 5. Written as DNA, the CDR3 is TGTGCCAGCAGCTTGACTAGCGGGAGTGATTCAGATACGCAGTATTTT. It encodes CASSLTSGSDSDTQYF.

The rearrangement links TRBV15 to TRBJ1-1; 8 nucleotides agree with TRBD1. The CDR3 covers 15 residues. Trimming removed 0 bases from V and 5 bases from J; junction bases left unmatched: 5. CDR1 is LNHNV and CDR2 is YYDKDF in the germline V gene (reference sequence). CDR3 nucleotide sequence: TGTGCCACCAGCAGAGACTACGGACAGGGTACTGAAGCTTTCTTT. Its translation: CATSRDYGQGTEAFF.

The chain recombines TRBV30 with TRBJ2-7; D call uncertain. This CDR3 is 16 amino acids long. V was trimmed by 3 bases and J by 2 bases, leaving 20 bases between them. Per the germline V gene, CDR1 is GTSNPN and CDR2 is SVGIG (reference sequence). Here the CDR3 reads CAWSLGRTRFTYEQYF. Here the CDR3 DNA reads TGTGCCTGGAGCCTTGGGCGTACGAGATTTACCTACGAGCAGTACTTC.

This chain links TRBV5-1 with TRBJ2-5; D is ambiguous. There are 16 residues in the CDR3. Germline CDR1 and CDR2: SGHRS and YFSETQ. V lost 0 bases and J lost 5, with 17 bases in between. The CDR3 spells CASSLVPGSPPETQYF. The CDR3 DNA reads as TGCGCCAGCAGCTTGGTGCCCGGTTCCCCTCCGGAGACCCAGTACTTC.

This chain links TRBV4-1 with TRBJ2-1; TRBD1 matches 12 bases. The junction had 10 bases not matched to a gene; V was cut back by 4 bases and J by 0 bases. Per germline, CDR1 MGHRA and CDR2 YSYEKL. This CDR3 region has 19 residues. This CDR3 is CASSRSRDRGQSSYNEQFF. DNA of the CDR3: TGCGCCAGCAGCCGGTCCCGGGACAGGGGGCAGAGCTCCTACAATGAGCAGTTCTTC.

The CDR3 DNA is TGTGCCAGCAGCGCACCACCGGGACAGAATCGCCAATATCGCACCGGGGAGCTGTTTTTT. This encodes CASSAPPGQNRQYRTGELFF. This chain joins TRBV9 and TRBJ2-2; 7 positions match TRBD1. In germline, CDR1 is SGDLS, CDR2 YYNGEE. V shed 3 bases and J 4 bases; nucleotides not matched to a gene: 21. This CDR3 is 20 amino acids long.

The chain employs TRBV5-5 and TRBJ1-1; the D is unclear. The V end lost 6 bases, the J end lost 3 bases, and 18 bases lay between the germline ends. The CDR3 sequence is 15 residues long. Germline values: CDR1 SGHKS, CDR2 YYEKEE (reference sequence). This CDR3 is CASTTGRVSDTEAFF. The CDR3 DNA reads as TGTGCCAGCACCACGGGCCGAGTTAGCGACACTGAAGCTTTCTTT.

The gene calls are TRBV5-1 and TRBJ2-5; a weak D match, TRBD1 (7 bases). There are 16 residues in the CDR3. The germline V gene encodes CDR1 SGHRS and CDR2 YFSETQ. V was cut by 0 bases and J by 5 bases, with 17 bases left in between. CDR3 region: CASSLGAGQLVETQYF. CDR3 DNA sequence: TGCGCCAGCAGCTTGGGCGCGGGACAGCTAGTGGAGACCCAGTACTTC.

The chain recombines TRBV11-1 with TRBJ1-1, with D uncertain. Trimming pared 5 bases from V and 3 bases from J, leaving 10 bases between. The CDR3 is made up of 13 amino acids. Germline V gene sequence: CDR1 SGHAT, CDR2 FQDESV (reference sequence). The DNA of the CDR3 is TGTGCCAGCAGCGTTCAGCGGGACACTGAAGCTTTCTTT. This gives the protein CASSVQRDTEAFF.

The genes are TRBV28 and TRBJ2-7; TRBD2 matches 8 bases. Trimming took 8 bases from V and 6 from J; bases not matched to a gene: 18. CDR1 is MDHEN, CDR2 SYDVKM, per germline. This CDR3 contains 16 residues. The CDR3 loop is CASYKRLGGGPTEQYF. The CDR3 DNA is TGTGCCAGCTATAAGCGTCTGGGCGGGGGGCCGACCGAGCAGTACTTC.

V gene TRBV10-3 combines with J gene TRBJ1-1; D uncertain. Looked up from germline, CDR1 is ENHRY and CDR2 is SYGVKD. This CDR3 is built from 13 residues. Trimming shortened V by 5 bases and J by 3 bases, and 10 bases separated the two germline ends. CDR3: CAISLSEDTEAFF. For the CDR3, the DNA is TGTGCCATCAGTCTCTCCGAGGACACTGAAGCTTTCTTT.

This clone was observed once. This chain joins TRBV4-1 and TRBJ2-7; 7 bases match TRBD2. The CDR3 spans 15 residues. With 3 bases clipped from V and 0 bases from J, the junction kept 5 bases outside the gene matches. Germline V CDR1 and CDR2: MGHRA, YSYEKL. CDR3: CASSQEASGSYEQYF. CDR3 coding DNA: TGCGCCAGCAGCCAGGAGGCTAGCGGCTCCTACGAGCAGTACTTC.

V and J are TRBV7-2 and TRBJ2-5, with D tentatively TRBD1 (5 bases). The CDR3 has 15 amino acids. V shed 5 bases and J shed 7 bases, with 20 bases lying between them. Germline CDR1 and CDR2: SGHTA and FQGNSA. CDR3 in DNA: TGTGCCAGCAGCGAGGCCCAGGGCATACAACGGACCCAGTACTTC. Translation: CASSEAQGIQRTQYF.

The table lists this clone with a few counts. The V and J genes are TRBV28 and TRBJ1-2; D is perhaps TRBD1 (5 bases). This CDR3 spans 13 amino acids. V was clipped by 6 bases and J by 2 bases, with 10 bases between them. Looked up from germline, CDR1 is MDHEN and CDR2 is SYDVKM. The CDR3 here is CASSQRGNYGYTF. Here the CDR3 DNA reads TGTGCCAGCAGCCAACGGGGGAACTATGGCTACACCTTC.

V usage is TRBV7-2 and J usage is TRBJ2-1, with 8 nucleotides matching TRBD1. CDR3 length: 15 residues. J lost 6 bases, V lost 1 base, and 5 bases had no gene match. CDR1 and CDR2 from the germline V gene are SGHTA and FQGNSA. CDR3 nucleotides: TGTGCCAGCAGCTTAGTCGGGACAGGTAGCAATGAGCAGTTCTTC. This encodes CASSLVGTGSNEQFF. Filled out from reference TRBV7-2 and TRBJ2-1, the complete variable domain reads GAGVSQSPSNKVTEKGKDVELRCDPISGHTALYWYRQSLGQGLEFLIYFQGNSAPDKSGLPSDRFSAERTGGSVSTLTIQRTQQEDSAVYLCASSLVGTGSNEQFFGPGTRLTVL.

The gene calls are TRBV27 and TRBJ1-4; D not certain. This CDR3 region has 14 residues. Trimming took off 0 bases at V and 5 bases at J, with 7 bases between the two ends. Germline V lookup: CDR1 MNHEY, CDR2 SMNVEV (reference sequence). As DNA, the CDR3 is TGTGCCAGCAGTTTATCCGGGTTAAATGAAAAACTGTTTTTT. It yields the protein CASSLSGLNEKLFF. Variable domain in full (rest from reference TRBV27 and TRBJ1-4): EAQVTQNPRYLITVTGKKLTVTCSQNMNHEYMSWYRQDPGLGLRQIYYSMNVEVTDKGDVPEGYKVSRKEKRNFPLILESPSPNQTSLYFCASSLSGLNEKLFFGSGTQLSVL.

The CDR3 region has the DNA TGCGCCAGCAGCCTTAGGACAGGGGGTGGCAATGAGCAGTTCTTC. Its translation is CASSLRTGGGNEQFF. The V gene is TRBV5-1, the J gene TRBJ2-1; the match to TRBD1 covers 10 bases. Germline V gene data show CDR1 as SGHRS and CDR2 as YFSETQ. This CDR3 spans 15 amino acids. The trim removed 4 bases at V and 6 bases at J, leaving 7 bases unmatched. The whole variable domain, filled in from reference TRBV5-1 and TRBJ2-1, reads KAGVTQTPRYLIKTRGQQVTLSCSPISGHRSVSWYQQTPGQGLQFLFEYFSETQRNKGNFPGRFSGRQFSNSRSEMNVSTLELGDSALYLCASSLRTGGGNEQFFGPGTRLTVL.

This clone was seen more than once but under ten times. The genes are TRBV5-1 and TRBJ1-5, with TRBD1 matching over 7 bases. The CDR3 is made up of 13 amino acids. Germline values: CDR1 SGHRS, CDR2 YFSETQ. V was clipped by 4 bases and J by 5 bases; unmatched bases: 3. The CDR3 loop is CASSRDRYQPQHF. The DNA for the CDR3 is TGCGCCAGCAGCCGGGACAGATATCAGCCCCAGCATTTT.